What follows are 5 T cell receptor beta chains derived from one specimen sequenced in a study of T cells in Graves' hyperthyroidism and ophthalmopathy. From RNA transcripts, TCR beta CDR3 regions were amplified. Carried out on the TCR CDR3, a first-round RT-PCR used the HTBI primer set. TCRdb used MiXCR to reprocess the multiplex PCR reads, holding one entry per CDR3 protein. Of about 420,000 distinct CDR3 sequences listed, around 16% are singletons. Sequencing was performed on blood. The source is a woman under 30 with Graves' hyperthyroidism.

This sequence joins TRBV24-1 and TRBJ2-7; weak D call: TRBD1 (6 bases). The CDR3 contains 12 residues. Trimming removed 5 bases from V and 5 bases from J, with 9 bases in between. Germline V gives CDR1 KGHDR, CDR2 SFDVKD. The CDR3 protein is CATSGGRNEQYF. The CDR3 DNA reads TGTGCCACCAGTGGGGGGCGGAACGAGCAGTACTTC.

This clonotype was observed a handful of times. This chain links TRBV7-2 with TRBJ2-3; D ambiguous. Germline V gene lookup returns CDR1 SGHTA and CDR2 FQGNSA. The CDR3 runs to 16 residues. V lost 5 bases to trimming and J lost 5 bases, with 20 bases between them. The CDR3 loop reads CASSPRADLRVDTQYF. CDR3 coding DNA: TGTGCCAGCAGCCCCCGGGCAGACCTAAGGGTAGATACGCAGTATTTT.

The rearrangement uses TRBV14 and TRBJ2-3, with 9 positions matching TRBD2. The CDR3 loop spans 17 amino acids. V gave up 1 base and J gave up 6 bases; unmatched junction bases: 11. The V gene's germline CDR1 is SGHDN and CDR2 FVKESK. CDR3 sequence reads: CASSQAGTSFWLDTQYF. In DNA, the CDR3 is TGTGCCAGCAGCCAAGCCGGGACTAGCTTTTGGTTGGATACGCAGTATTTT.

There are a few counts of this clonotype. This chain connects TRBV9 to TRBJ2-5, with TRBD1 matching 7 bases. The germline V gene has CDR1 SGDLS and CDR2 YYNGEE. The CDR3 is 14 residues long. J gave up 6 bases and V 6 bases, and 11 bases lay outside the gene matches. CDR3 DNA: TGTGCCAGCAACCCAACGTCAGGGGGACAGACCCAGTACTTC. This translates into CASNPTSGGQTQYF.

This clonotype showed up many times. This sequence joins TRBV27 and TRBJ1-2; D is perhaps TRBD1 (6 bases). The CDR3 is 14 amino acids. Germline V gene data show CDR1 as MNHEY and CDR2 as SMNVEV (reference sequence). Trimming cost V 5 bases and J 4 bases, with 14 bases left between them. The DNA for the CDR3 is TGTGCCAGCAGTGTTTCGGGGGGCGGCTATGGCTACACCTTC. Amino acid sequence: CASSVSGGGYGYTF.